Below, 26 T cell receptor beta chains from the same sample are listed, as sequenced in a study of blood T cell repertoires in COVID-19. The table came from immunoSEQ multiplex PCR; TCRdb's copy has only in-frame clones and leaves some out. This table holds 50,000 to 60,000 clones, roughly four fifths found once. The material sequenced was peripheral blood. The receptor set was obtained from a woman aged 80 or over with COVID-19, enrolled during active disease.

This chain joins TRBV9 and TRBJ2-3; TRBD1 is a possible D gene (5 bases). CDR1 is SGDLS and CDR2 is YYNGEE in the germline V gene. The CDR3 covers 13 residues. V was shortened by 4 bases and J by 7 bases, with 13 bases between the two germline ends. CDR3 region: CASSTGLGNTQYF. DNA for the CDR3: TGTGCCAGCAGCACAGGTCTGGGGAATACGCAGTATTTT.

The V and J genes are TRBV19 and TRBJ2-1, with 8 bases matching TRBD1. The germline V gene has CDR1 LNHDA and CDR2 SQIVND (reference sequence). The CDR3 is made up of 15 amino acids. With 6 bases clipped from V and 2 bases from J, the junction kept 6 bases outside the gene matches. CDR3 in amino acids: CASSRGQGAYNEQFF. In nucleotides, the CDR3 is TGTGCCAGTAGCCGCGGACAGGGAGCCTACAATGAGCAGTTCTTC.

This chain uses TRBV4-2 with TRBJ2-1, with a possible D match to TRBD2 (6 bases). Trimming shortened V by 4 bases and J by 3 bases, and 10 bases separated the two germline ends. This CDR3 region has 14 residues. The V gene's germline CDR1 is LGHNA and CDR2 YNFKEQ. Here the CDR3 DNA reads TGTGCCAGCAGCCTCTCCGGGAGCTACAATGAGCAGTTCTTC. It encodes CASSLSGSYNEQFF.

The chain has TRBV6-6 and TRBJ2-7, with 8 positions matching TRBD2. Germline V gene lookup returns CDR1 MNHNY and CDR2 SVGAGI (reference sequence). V was pared by 7 bases and J by 4 bases, with 9 bases of the junction left unmatched. CDR3 size: 14 residues. CDR3 amino acids: CASTREVGAYEQYF. CDR3 in DNA: TGTGCCAGCACGCGGGAGGTAGGGGCTTACGAGCAGTACTTC.

The chain carries TRBV7-2 and TRBJ2-1; D possibly corresponds to TRBD2 (6 bases). The CDR3 has 13 residues. Germline V gene lookup returns CDR1 SGHTA and CDR2 FQGNSA. Trimming cost V 4 bases and J 9 bases, with 13 bases left between them. CDR3: CASSSVAGFEQFF. DNA for the CDR3: TGTGCCAGCAGCTCCGTCGCGGGGTTTGAGCAGTTCTTC.

This rearrangement joins TRBV7-8 to TRBJ2-7; 9 nucleotides align to TRBD1. With 1 base clipped from V and 6 bases from J, the junction kept 4 bases outside the gene matches. This CDR3 has 14 residues. Germline V gives CDR1 SGHVS, CDR2 FQNEAQ. The chain's CDR3 is CASSLGDRVSEQYF. CDR3 sequence (DNA): TGTGCCAGCAGCTTAGGGGACAGGGTTAGCGAGCAGTACTTC.

The chain uses TRBV11-3 and TRBJ2-5; 10 bases match TRBD1. CDR1 is SGHNT, CDR2 YENEEA, per germline. CDR3 size: 15 residues. The V and J ends lost 8 bases and 2 bases, in that order; junction bases with no gene match: 8. The CDR3 bases are TGTGCCAGCGGGGGGACAGGGGTTGAACAAGAGACCCAGTACTTC. The encoded protein is CASGGTGVEQETQYF.

This chain connects TRBV9 to TRBJ1-2, with D possibly matching TRBD1 (6 bases). With 0 bases removed from V and 4 bases from J, the gap between germline ends came to 19 bases. CDR1 SGDLS and CDR2 YYNGEE come from the germline V gene. The CDR3 length is 17 residues. CDR3 nucleotides: TGTGCCAGCAGCGTAGAACAGGGCATCTCTGTTGGCTATGGCTACACCTTC. This sequence encodes CASSVEQGISVGYGYTF.

The V gene is TRBV18, the J gene TRBJ2-5, with 7 bases that match TRBD2. The length of the CDR3 is 16 residues. Germline trimming cut 6 bases from V and 6 bases from J; bases unmatched to any gene: 16. The germline gives CDR1 KGHSH, CDR2 LQKENI. The CDR3: CASSAGTTSPGQTQYF. CDR3 coding DNA: TGTGCCAGCTCGGCCGGGACTACCAGCCCCGGACAGACCCAGTACTTC.

The J gene is TRBJ2-1, the V gene TRBV3-1 (or the pseudogene TRBV3-2); tentatively, D is TRBD1 (7 bases). Deletions cut 5 bases from V and 6 bases from J, with 14 bases between. This CDR3 is 14 amino acids long. The V gene's germline CDR1 is LGHDT and CDR2 YNNKEL (reference sequence). CDR3 amino acids: CASSWIQGGNEQFF. The CDR3 bases are TGTGCCAGCAGCTGGATCCAGGGGGGCAATGAGCAGTTCTTC.

The chain's CDR3 is CASSSRGAYGYTF. The CDR3 nucleotides read TGTGCCAGCAGCTCGCGGGGGGCCTATGGCTACACCTTC. This chain connects TRBV5-6 to TRBJ1-2; maybe TRBD1 (6 bases). The CDR3 runs to 13 residues. V was cut by 3 bases and J by 4 bases, with 10 bases left in between. Germline V gives CDR1 SGHDT, CDR2 YYEEEE.

The chain employs TRBV6-1 and TRBJ1-3; D not resolved. The CDR3 runs to 16 residues. V lost 0 bases and J lost 0, with 9 bases in between. Germline V gives CDR1 MNHNS, CDR2 SASEGT. The CDR3 bases are TGTGCCAGCAGTGAAGCGACACCGAGCTCTGGAAACACCATATATTTT. The encoded protein is CASSEATPSSGNTIYF.

The rearrangement links TRBV29-1 to TRBJ1-1; D ambiguous. This CDR3 comprises 11 residues. Trimming left V 4 bases short and J 3 bases short, with 6 bases between. From germline, CDR1 is SQVTM and CDR2 ANQGSEA. For the CDR3, the DNA is TGCAGCGTTGGGCCTTACACTGAAGCTTTCTTT. This codes for CSVGPYTEAFF.

The chain combines TRBV9 with TRBJ2-1, with D tentatively TRBD2 (6 bases). V lost 0 bases to trimming and J lost 0 bases, with 19 bases between them. This CDR3 contains 19 residues. Germline lookup yields CDR1 SGDLS and CDR2 YYNGEE. The CDR3 sequence is CASSVATWGSGSSYNEQFF. DNA for the CDR3: TGTGCCAGCAGCGTAGCTACTTGGGGTAGCGGAAGCTCCTACAATGAGCAGTTCTTC.

The CDR3 spells CSVVYGTSGSNEQFF. CDR3 nucleotides: TGCAGCGTTGTTTACGGGACTAGCGGGAGTAATGAGCAGTTCTTC. The V gene is TRBV29-1, the J gene TRBJ2-1, with 14 positions matching TRBD2. CDR1 SQVTM and CDR2 ANQGSEA come from the germline V gene. The CDR3 has 15 residues. J lost 7 bases, V lost 4 bases, and 6 bases had no gene match.

The chain carries TRBV19 and TRBJ2-2, with TRBD1 as a possible D gene (6 bases). Germline V CDR1 and CDR2: LNHDA, SQIVND (reference sequence). The CDR3 has 16 residues. Trimming left V 7 bases short and J 1 base short, with 16 bases between. The CDR3 sequence is CASTNQGSGNTGELFF. CDR3 nucleotides: TGTGCCAGTACTAATCAGGGGTCCGGGAACACCGGGGAGCTGTTTTTT.

The chain employs TRBV25-1 and TRBJ2-3; D possibly corresponds to TRBD2 (5 bases). This CDR3 contains 16 residues. The germline V gene has CDR1 MGHDK and CDR2 SYGVNS. Between the trimmed V and J ends, which lost 3 bases and 2 bases, there was a span of 15 bases. CDR3 coding DNA: TGTGCCAGCAGTGACCCTCACGGACTTATCACAGATACGCAGTATTTT. This sequence encodes CASSDPHGLITDTQYF. The variable domain in full, with the rest retrieved from reference TRBV25-1 and TRBJ2-3, is EADIYQTPRYLVIGTGKKITLECSQTMGHDKMYWYQQDPGMELHLIHYSYGVNSTEKGDLSSESTVSRIRTEHFPLTLESARPSHTSQYLCASSDPHGLITDTQYFGPGTRLTVL.

This chain uses TRBV2 with TRBJ2-7; 10 nucleotides align to TRBD2. V was pared by 1 base and J by 7 bases, with 7 bases of the junction left unmatched. The germline gives CDR1 SNHLY, CDR2 FYNNEI. The CDR3 extends over 15 amino acids. The CDR3 reads CASSEGTSGLKEQYF. In nucleotides, the CDR3 is TGTGCCAGCAGTGAAGGGACTAGCGGCTTGAAAGAGCAGTACTTC.

This chain uses TRBV5-1 with TRBJ2-2, with 7 bases fitting TRBD1. V lost 4 bases and J lost 6; bases outside the gene matches: 3. Germline V gives CDR1 SGHRS, CDR2 YFSETQ. This CDR3 is built from 13 residues. The CDR3 DNA sequence: TGCGCCAGCAGCCTACAGGGGTCCGGGGAGCTGTTTTTT. Residues: CASSLQGSGELFF.

This clone was seen a single time. This rearrangement joins TRBV28 to TRBJ1-2; 8 bases align to TRBD1. Trimming removed 6 bases from V and 4 bases from J; junction bases left unmatched: 7. CDR3 length: 14 residues. Germline CDR1 is MDHEN and CDR2 is SYDVKM. CDR3 region: CASRTTGAVYGYTF. Here the CDR3 DNA reads TGTGCCAGCAGAACGACAGGGGCGGTCTATGGCTACACCTTC.

The J gene is TRBJ2-5, the V gene TRBV6-5; tentative D call: TRBD1 (7 bases). Germline CDR1 MNHEY, CDR2 SVGAGI. The CDR3 sequence is 15 residues long. The V and J ends lost 10 bases and 5 bases respectively, with 23 bases between them. CDR3 nucleotide sequence: TGTGCCACCGGCGCCAGGGGGGACACGATTGAGACCCAGTACTTC. Protein sequence: CATGARGDTIETQYF.

The gene calls are TRBV7-8 and TRBJ1-6; 7 nucleotides match TRBD1. The CDR3 consists of 15 residues. V was pared by 1 base and J by 9 bases, with 6 bases of the junction left unmatched. Germline V CDR1 and CDR2: SGHVS, FQNEAQ. CDR3 protein: CASSLVDREGSPLHF. CDR3 nucleotides: TGTGCCAGCAGCTTAGTCGACAGGGAAGGTTCACCCCTCCACTTT.

The chain uses TRBV11-3 and TRBJ2-1, with 7 bases fitting TRBD1. Germline CDR1 SGHNT, CDR2 YENEEA. The ends lost 4 bases at V and 5 bases at J; junction bases unmatched: 5. The CDR3 has 14 residues. The CDR3 DNA is TGTGCCAGCAGCTCGGGACAGTATAACAATGAGCAGTTCTTC. This translates into CASSSGQYNNEQFF.

The V and J genes are TRBV7-9 and TRBJ2-2; no reliable D call. There are 15 residues in the CDR3. V dropped 5 bases and J dropped 1 base, with 11 bases sitting between them. Germline lookup yields CDR1 SEHNR and CDR2 FQNEAQ (reference sequence). The CDR3 protein is CASSIDGLNTGELFF. The CDR3 nucleotides read TGTGCCAGCAGCATTGACGGGTTGAACACCGGGGAGCTGTTTTTT.

The chain is built from TRBV28 and TRBJ2-1, with D possibly TRBD1 on 6 matching bases. V was cut by 6 bases and J by 7 bases, with 10 bases left in between. CDR3 size: 12 residues. Germline V CDR1 and CDR2: MDHEN, SYDVKM. The CDR3 DNA follows: TGTGCCAGCAGGCGACAGGTAAATGAGCAGTTCTTC. Protein product: CASRRQVNEQFF.

This clone was counted a single time. This chain links TRBV6-2 or TRBV6-3 with TRBJ1-5; D might be TRBD1 (5 bases). Germline V CDR1 and CDR2: MNHEY, SVGEGT. Trimming stripped 0 bases from V and 2 bases from J, with 11 bases between. The CDR3 spans 16 residues. The CDR3 region is CASSYSRRGGNQPQHF. In DNA, the CDR3 is TGTGCCAGCAGTTACTCGAGGAGGGGAGGCAATCAGCCCCAGCATTTT.